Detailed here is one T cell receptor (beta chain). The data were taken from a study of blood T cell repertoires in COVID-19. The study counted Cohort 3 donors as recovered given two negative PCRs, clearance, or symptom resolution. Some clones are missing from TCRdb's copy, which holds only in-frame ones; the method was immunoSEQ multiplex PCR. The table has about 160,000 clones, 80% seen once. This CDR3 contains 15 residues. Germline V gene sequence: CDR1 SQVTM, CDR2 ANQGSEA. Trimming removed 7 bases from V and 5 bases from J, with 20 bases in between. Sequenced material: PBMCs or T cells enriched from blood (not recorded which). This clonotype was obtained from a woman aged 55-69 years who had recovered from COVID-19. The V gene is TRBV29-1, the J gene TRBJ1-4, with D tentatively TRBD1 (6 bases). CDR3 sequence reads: CSALLGGQKNEKLFF. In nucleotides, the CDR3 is TGCAGCGCCCTATTAGGCGGACAGAAGAATGAAAAACTGTTTTTT.